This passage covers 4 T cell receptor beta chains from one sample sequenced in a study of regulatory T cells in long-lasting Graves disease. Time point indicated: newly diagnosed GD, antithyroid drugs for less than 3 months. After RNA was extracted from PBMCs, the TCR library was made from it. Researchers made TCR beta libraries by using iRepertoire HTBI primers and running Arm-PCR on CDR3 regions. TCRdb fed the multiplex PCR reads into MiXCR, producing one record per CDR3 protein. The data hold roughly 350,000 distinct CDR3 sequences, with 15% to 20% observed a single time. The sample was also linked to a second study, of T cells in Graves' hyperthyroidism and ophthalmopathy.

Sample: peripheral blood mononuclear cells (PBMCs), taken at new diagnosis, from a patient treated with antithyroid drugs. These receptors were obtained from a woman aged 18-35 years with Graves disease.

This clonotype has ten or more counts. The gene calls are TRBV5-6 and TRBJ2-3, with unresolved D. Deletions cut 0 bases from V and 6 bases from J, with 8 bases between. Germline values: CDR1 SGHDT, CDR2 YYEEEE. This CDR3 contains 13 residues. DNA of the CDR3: TGTGCCAGCAGCTTGGATGGTCCGGATACGCAGTATTTT. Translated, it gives CASSLDGPDTQYF. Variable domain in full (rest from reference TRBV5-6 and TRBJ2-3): DAGVTQSPTHLIKTRGQQVTLRCSPKSGHDTVSWYQQALGQGPQFIFQYYEEEERQRGNFPDRFSGHQFPNYSSELNVNALLLGDSALYLCASSLDGPDTQYFGPGTRLTVL.

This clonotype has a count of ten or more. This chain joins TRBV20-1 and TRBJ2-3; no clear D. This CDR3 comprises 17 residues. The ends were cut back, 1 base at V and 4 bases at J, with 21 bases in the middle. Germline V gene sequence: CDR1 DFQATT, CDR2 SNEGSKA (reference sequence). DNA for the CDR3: TGCAGTGCTAGAGTATTCCTAAGGGCCCCGGATCCAGATACGCAGTATTTT. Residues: CSARVFLRAPDPDTQYF.

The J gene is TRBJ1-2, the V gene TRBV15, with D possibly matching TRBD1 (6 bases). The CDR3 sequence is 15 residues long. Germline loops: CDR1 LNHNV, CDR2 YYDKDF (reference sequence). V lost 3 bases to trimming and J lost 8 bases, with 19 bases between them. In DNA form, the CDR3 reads TGTGCCACCAGCAGTAACCAGGGGACTGCGGGGGGCTACACCTTC. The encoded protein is CATSSNQGTAGGYTF.

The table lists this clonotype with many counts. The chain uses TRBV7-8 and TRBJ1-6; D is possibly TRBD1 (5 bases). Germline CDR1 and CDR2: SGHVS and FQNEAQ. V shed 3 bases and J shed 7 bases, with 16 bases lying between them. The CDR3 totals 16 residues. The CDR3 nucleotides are TGTGCCAGCAGCTTGTTCAGGGTGGGGGGGAATTCACCCCTCCACTTT. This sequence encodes CASSLFRVGGNSPLHF.